This entry concerns a single TCR beta chain. What it binds is not known. The junction had 4 bases not matched to a gene; V was cut back by 3 bases and J by 6 bases. The germline CDR1 and CDR2 sequences are SGHDT and YYEEEE. The CDR3 length is 14 residues. This specimen comes from a study of glioma-infiltrating T cells after dendritic cell vaccination. On the study more broadly: Dendritic cells derived from monocytes and pulsed with autologous tumor lysate formed the vaccine.

Overall study results and limits: Higher TCR clonality did not directly relate to longer survival.

The table came from immunoSEQ multiplex PCR; TCRdb's copy has only in-frame clones and leaves some out. The repertoire consists of around 78,000 clones, with 85% occurring once and the leading ten covering 8.5%. Regarding time point: after dendritic cell vaccination, including at tumor progression/relapse. No glioblastoma patient carried an isocitrate dehydrogenase mutation. This clonotype originated in a human donor with glioblastoma. The material sequenced was blood, taken after dendritic cell vaccination. The rearrangement joins TRBV5-6 to TRBJ2-7; 12 bases fit TRBD1. The CDR3 spells CASSYGTGGSEQYF. Here the CDR3 DNA reads TGTGCCAGCAGCTATGGGACAGGGGGCTCCGAGCAGTACTTC.